The rows below give T cell receptor beta chains drawn from one sample of a study of T cells in Graves' hyperthyroidism and ophthalmopathy. TCRdb re-analysed the multiplex PCR reads in MiXCR, keeping a single row per CDR3 protein. Found here are about 740,000 distinct CDR3 sequences, approximately 14% of them singletons; the top ten hold 10% to 13%. The material sequenced was blood. The receptors derive from a woman between 18 and 30 years old with Graves' hyperthyroidism. Each CDR3 is given with its conserved first and last residue. D genes are given only for firm matches. Size tells how often a clone was seen (once, few, many) or the class of an expanded clone, and some rows leave it out.

d_call	j_call	clone_size	v_call	cdr3_length	cdr3_aa	cdr3_nt
-	TRBJ2-1	-	TRBV3-1	14	CASSGRGGGGEQFF	TGTGCCAGCAGCGGAAGGGGGGGGGGAGGTGAGCAGTTCTTC
-	TRBJ1-5	many	TRBV28	13	CASSLLGVAPQHF	TGTGCCAGCAGTCTCCTGGGGGTAGCGCCCCAGCATTTT
-	TRBJ1-2	many	TRBV27	14	CASSSTRTFWGYTF	TGTGCCAGCAGTTCGACCCGGACATTTTGGGGCTACACCTTC
-	TRBJ2-2	many	TRBV5-1	15	CASSLVSGLTGELFF	TGCGCCAGCAGCTTGGTATCAGGGCTCACCGGGGAGCTGTTTTTT
TRBD1	TRBJ1-1	-	TRBV7-9	15	CASSPDRGKEGEAFF	TGTGCCAGCAGCCCGGACAGGGGAAAAGAAGGTGAAGCTTTCTTT
-	TRBJ2-1	many	TRBV20-1	11	CSALDYNEQFF	TGCAGTGCCCTGGACTACAATGAGCAGTTCTTC
TRBD1	TRBJ2-7	many	TRBV6-5	15	CASSYRDRGPHEQYF	TGTGCCAGCAGTTACCGAGACAGGGGGCCCCACGAGCAGTACTTC
-	TRBJ1-1	many	TRBV13	15	CASSKRGSMNTEAFF	TGTGCCAGCAGCAAAAGGGGTTCCATGAACACTGAAGCTTTCTTT
-	TRBJ2-7	many	TRBV5-1	17	CASSLMVAVNTPYEQYF	TGCGCCAGCAGCTTGATGGTAGCGGTTAATACACCCTACGAGCAGTACTTC
TRBD2	TRBJ2-7	-	TRBV30	19	CAWSNRRTSGPGGFYEQYF	TGTGCCTGGAGCAACAGAAGGACTAGCGGGCCCGGGGGGTTCTACGAGCAGTACTTC
-	TRBJ1-5	many	TRBV7-8	16	CASSLAAVLDNQPQHF	TGTGCCAGCAGCTTAGCTGCGGTTCTTGACAATCAGCCCCAGCATTTT
TRBD2	TRBJ2-1	few	TRBV10-3	17	CAISGAPGTSGPNEQFF	TGTGCCATCAGTGGAGCCCCCGGGACTAGCGGGCCCAATGAGCAGTTCTTC
TRBD2	TRBJ2-7	many	TRBV6-2/TRBV6-3	19	CASSYESPGTSGSAYEQYF	TGTGCCAGCAGTTACGAAAGTCCCGGGACTAGCGGGAGTGCCTACGAGCAGTACTTC
-	TRBJ1-2	few	TRBV9	15	CASSVAGGLHYGYTF	TGTGCCAGCAGCGTAGCGGGGGGCTTACACTATGGCTACACCTTC
-	TRBJ2-3	once	TRBV9	15	CASSVSGANTDTQYF	TGTGCCAGCAGCGTCAGCGGAGCTAACACAGATACGCAGTATTTT
-	TRBJ1-5	-	TRBV6-2/TRBV6-3	14	CASSYSGGRQPQHF	TGTGCCAGCAGTTACTCGGGGGGCAGGCAGCCCCAGCATTTT
TRBD1	TRBJ2-7	many	TRBV27	15	CASSPRGRGHNEQYF	TGTGCCAGCAGTCCAAGGGGCAGGGGGCATAACGAGCAGTACTTC
TRBD1	TRBJ2-6	-	TRBV5-1	16	CASSAGTGSGANVLTF	TGCGCCAGCAGCGCTGGGACAGGGTCTGGGGCCAACGTCCTGACTTTC
-	TRBJ1-1	many	TRBV18	15	CASSPPTGTNTEAFF	TGTGCCAGCTCACCACCAACAGGGACGAACACTGAAGCTTTCTTT
-	TRBJ2-1	-	TRBV19	16	CASSIDGGGFYNEQFF	TGTGCCAGTAGTATAGATGGAGGGGGCTTCTACAATGAGCAGTTCTTC
TRBD1	TRBJ1-2	-	TRBV28	16	CASSKKFHPRGHGYTF	TGTGCCAGCAGTAAAAAGTTCCATCCCAGGGGGCACGGCTACACCTTC
-	TRBJ1-1	many	TRBV7-2	13	CASRTVPGGEAFF	TGTGCCAGCCGAACGGTTCCAGGCGGTGAAGCTTTCTTT
-	TRBJ2-5	many	TRBV12-3/TRBV12-4	14	CASSLAGTKETQYF	TGTGCCAGCAGTCTAGCCGGGACAAAAGAGACCCAGTACTTC
TRBD2	TRBJ2-1	many	TRBV7-3	18	CASSLLGAGGPSYNEQFF	TGTGCCAGCAGCTTATTGGGGGCGGGAGGCCCCTCCTACAATGAGCAGTTCTTC
TRBD2	TRBJ2-5	many	TRBV10-3	16	CAISESFGTSEETQYF	TGTGCCATCAGTGAGTCGTTCGGGACTAGTGAGGAGACCCAGTACTTC
TRBD1	TRBJ1-6	-	TRBV12-3/TRBV12-4	16	CASSSNPGQGGSPLHF	TGTGCCAGCAGTTCGAACCCGGGACAGGGAGGTTCACCCCTCCACTTT
-	TRBJ2-7	few	TRBV29-1	13	CSVEDLWGREQYF	TGCAGCGTTGAAGATCTTTGGGGACGCGAGCAGTACTTC
-	TRBJ2-1	-	TRBV19	15	CASSLVPVSYNEQFF	TGTGCCAGTAGCTTGGTCCCAGTCTCCTACAATGAGCAGTTCTTC
TRBD2	TRBJ2-1	many	TRBV4-1	19	CASSQAKYISGSSYNEQFF	TGCGCCAGCAGCCAAGCCAAATACATTAGCGGGAGCTCCTACAATGAGCAGTTCTTC
-	TRBJ2-1	-	TRBV9	16	CASSPQARGPYNEQFF	TGTGCCAGCAGCCCCCAGGCACGGGGCCCCTACAATGAGCAGTTCTTC
-	TRBJ2-2	-	TRBV29-1	13	CSVARPATGELFF	TGCAGCGTTGCTAGGCCGGCCACCGGGGAGCTGTTTTTT
-	TRBJ1-1	many	TRBV27	12	CASRRKNTEAFF	TGTGCCAGCAGACGTAAGAACACTGAAGCTTTCTTT
-	TRBJ2-3	many	TRBV14	11	CASSHLHTQYF	TGTGCCAGCAGCCATTTACATACGCAGTATTTT
-	TRBJ2-7	few	TRBV6-1	10	CATATYEQYF	TGTGCCACCGCTACTTACGAGCAGTACTTC
-	TRBJ1-1	many	TRBV30	14	CAWNRNSKVTEAFF	TGTGCCTGGAACCGTAATTCGAAGGTCACTGAAGCTTTCTTT
TRBD1	TRBJ1-5	few	TRBV20-1	18	CSGITGGWERSSNQPQHF	TGCAGTGGTATTACAGGGGGCTGGGAACGCTCTAGCAATCAGCCCCAGCATTTT
-	TRBJ1-2	-	TRBV6-1	16	CASKGWGGSEGYGYTF	TGTGCCAGCAAGGGATGGGGCGGCAGCGAGGGCTATGGCTACACCTTC
-	TRBJ1-1	many	TRBV30	13	CAWSRDENTEAFF	TGTGCCTGGAGTCGGGATGAAAACACTGAAGCTTTCTTT
TRBD1	TRBJ1-5	-	TRBV19	16	CASSGRGTGGNQPQHF	TGTGCCAGTAGTGGGAGAGGGACAGGGGGCAATCAGCCCCAGCATTTT
-	TRBJ2-4	few	TRBV7-2	15	CASSFGRGAQNIQYF	TGTGCCAGCAGCTTTGGTAGGGGGGCGCAGAACATTCAGTACTTC
-	TRBJ1-4	many	TRBV11-2	15	CASSPRGLVNEKLFF	TGTGCCAGCAGCCCGAGGGGCTTGGTTAATGAAAAACTGTTTTTT
-	TRBJ2-2	few	TRBV19	16	CASSPMAGLRTGELFF	TGTGCCAGTAGCCCTATGGCGGGGCTTAGAACCGGGGAGCTGTTTTTT
TRBD2	TRBJ2-6	many	TRBV2	17	CASSVAGGASGANVLTF	TGTGCCAGCAGTGTGGCGGGGGGGGCCTCTGGGGCCAACGTCCTGACTTTC
-	TRBJ2-2	many	TRBV18	12	CASSPRAGELFF	TGTGCCAGCTCACCTCGGGCCGGGGAGCTGTTTTTT
-	TRBJ2-7	many	TRBV7-2	15	CASSLSPGFPYEQYF	TGTGCCAGCAGCTTATCCCCTGGGTTTCCCTACGAGCAGTACTTC
-	TRBJ2-2	many	TRBV11-2	14	CASSFRVGTGELFF	TGTGCCAGCAGCTTCAGGGTCGGCACCGGGGAGCTGTTTTTT
TRBD1	TRBJ2-3	many	TRBV15	16	CATSRFGQGGTDTQYF	TGTGCCACCAGCAGATTCGGACAGGGTGGAACAGATACGCAGTATTTT
-	TRBJ1-3	-	TRBV6-1	14	CATRLGHLPGTIYF	TGTGCCACCCGCCTGGGACACCTCCCGGGGACCATATATTTT
-	TRBJ2-7	many	TRBV6-1	12	CASGGPFYEQYF	TGTGCCAGCGGGGGACCCTTTTACGAGCAGTACTTC
TRBD1	TRBJ2-5	many	TRBV18	14	CASSPPTGQETQYF	TGTGCCAGCTCACCTCCGACAGGGCAAGAGACCCAGTACTTC
-	TRBJ2-2	many	TRBV28	17	CASSLDITSLGAGELFF	TGTGCCAGCAGTTTGGATATAACGAGTCTGGGGGCCGGGGAGCTGTTTTTT
-	TRBJ2-2	-	TRBV28	15	CASSLFQGGTGELFF	TGTGCCAGCAGTTTGTTTCAGGGCGGCACCGGGGAGCTGTTTTTT